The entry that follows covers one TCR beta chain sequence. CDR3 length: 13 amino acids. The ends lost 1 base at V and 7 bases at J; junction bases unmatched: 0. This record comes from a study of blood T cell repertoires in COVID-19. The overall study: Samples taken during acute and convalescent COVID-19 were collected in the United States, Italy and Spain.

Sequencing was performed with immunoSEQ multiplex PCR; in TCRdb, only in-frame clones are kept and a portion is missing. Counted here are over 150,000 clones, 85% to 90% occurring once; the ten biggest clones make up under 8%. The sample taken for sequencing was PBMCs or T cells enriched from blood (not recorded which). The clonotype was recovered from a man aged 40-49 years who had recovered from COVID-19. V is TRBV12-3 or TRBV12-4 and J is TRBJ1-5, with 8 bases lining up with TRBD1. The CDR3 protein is CASSLGQGQPQHF. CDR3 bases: TGTGCCAGCAGTTTAGGACAGGGGCAGCCCCAGCATTTT.